Each of the 13 T cell receptor beta chains below was sequenced from the same sample in a study of blood T cell repertoires in COVID-19. Generated by immunoSEQ multiplex PCR, the TCRdb table keeps only in-frame clones and is missing some. The sample contains about 400,000 clones, over 75% of which appear only once. The sequenced sample consisted of PBMCs or T cells enriched from blood (not recorded which). The source is a woman in her forties with acute COVID-19.

The V call is TRBV7-9, the J call TRBJ1-1; 7 bases match TRBD1. The CDR3 has 14 residues. V dropped 5 bases and J dropped 2; count of bases not matched to a gene: 5. Germline V CDR1 and CDR2: SEHNR, FQNEAQ (reference sequence). The chain's CDR3 is CASSPGGFNTEAFF. DNA of the CDR3: TGTGCCAGCAGCCCAGGGGGTTTTAACACTGAAGCTTTCTTT.

The chain combines TRBV5-4 with TRBJ1-4; D gene uncertain. Germline loops: CDR1 SGHNT, CDR2 YYREEE (reference sequence). The V end lost 5 bases, the J end lost 6 bases, and 23 bases lay between the germline ends. The CDR3 spans 17 residues. The CDR3 here is CASSLRSSPDRDEKLFF. The CDR3 region has the DNA TGTGCCAGCAGTTTACGGTCCTCGCCGGATCGGGATGAAAAACTGTTTTTT.

The chain uses TRBV24-1 and TRBJ2-2; D perhaps matches TRBD2 (6 bases). The CDR3 extends over 16 amino acids. V was shortened by 7 bases and J by 6 bases, with 20 bases between the two germline ends. From germline, CDR1 is KGHDR and CDR2 SFDVKD. This CDR3 is CATSKAGTPKAGELFF. Here the CDR3 DNA reads TGTGCCACCAGCAAGGCCGGGACTCCAAAGGCCGGGGAGCTGTTTTTT.

This chain links TRBV11-2 with TRBJ2-5; a weak D match, TRBD2 (6 bases). Trimming cost V 4 bases and J 4 bases, with 13 bases left between them. In germline, CDR1 is SGHAT, CDR2 FQNNGV. The CDR3 is 14 amino acids. The CDR3 region is CASSSVGGAETQYF. The CDR3 coding sequence is TGTGCCAGCAGCTCCGTCGGGGGAGCAGAGACCCAGTACTTC.

The rearrangement uses TRBV15 and TRBJ1-1; D unclear. The germline CDR1 and CDR2 sequences are LNHNV and YYDKDF (reference sequence). Trimming removed 1 base from V and 0 bases from J, with 6 bases in between. The CDR3 extends over 14 amino acids. CDR3 in amino acids: CATSRGRVNTEAFF. The CDR3 coding sequence is TGTGCCACCAGCAGAGGACGGGTGAACACTGAAGCTTTCTTT.

The chain couples TRBV7-9 to TRBJ1-2; maybe TRBD1 (5 bases). Germline CDR1 SEHNR, CDR2 FQNEAQ (reference sequence). The CDR3 covers 14 residues. V was cut by 1 base and J by 4 bases, with 10 bases left in between. DNA for the CDR3: TGTGCCAGCAGCTTAGTGGGGCAAACCTATGGCTACACCTTC. Protein: CASSLVGQTYGYTF.

The J gene is TRBJ2-1, the V gene TRBV30; perhaps TRBD2 as D (5 bases). Germline V lookup: CDR1 GTSNPN, CDR2 SVGIG (reference sequence). The length of the CDR3 is 14 residues. V was pared by 5 bases and J by 4 bases, with 15 bases between. The CDR3 DNA reads TGTGCCTGGGGAAGGAGGAGTCGGTACAATGAGCAGTTCTTC. It is translated as CAWGRRSRYNEQFF. The whole variable domain, remainder taken from reference TRBV30 and TRBJ2-1, is SQTIHQWPATLVQPVGSPLSLECTVEGTSNPNLYWYRQAAGRGLQLLFYSVGIGQISSEVPQNLSASRPQDRQFILSSKKLLLSDSGFYLCAWGRRSRYNEQFFGPGTRLTVL.

This chain uses TRBV9 with TRBJ2-1; 8 nucleotides align to TRBD2. This CDR3 has 16 amino acids. From germline, CDR1 is SGDLS and CDR2 YYNGEE. Trimming removed 4 bases from V and 10 bases from J; junction bases left unmatched: 16. The CDR3, as DNA: TGTGCCAGCAGCCCCAGCGGGAGCTCCTCTCGGGTGGAGCAGTTCTTC. Translation: CASSPSGSSSRVEQFF.

This chain joins TRBV24-1 and TRBJ1-2; 12 positions agree with TRBD1. CDR3 length: 17 amino acids. The J segment lost 4 bases and the V segment lost 3 bases, leaving 8 bases of the junction unmatched. Germline CDR1 reads KGHDR; CDR2 reads SFDVKD. The CDR3 is CATSDGGPGQGAYGYTF. As DNA, the CDR3 is TGTGCCACCAGTGATGGGGGGCCGGGACAGGGGGCCTATGGCTACACCTTC.

The chain couples TRBV18 to TRBJ1-5; perhaps TRBD1 as D (5 bases). The CDR3 is 15 amino acids. Germline values: CDR1 KGHSH, CDR2 LQKENI. Trimming stripped 4 bases from V and 7 bases from J, with 17 bases between. DNA of the CDR3: TGTGCCAGCTCACTTCAAAAGGGGCAGAGACAGCCCCAGCATTTT. Translated: CASSLQKGQRQPQHF.

This chain joins TRBV5-6 and TRBJ1-5; no clear D. V was cut by 7 bases and J by 0 bases, with 11 bases left in between. CDR1 and CDR2 (germline): SGHDT, YYEEEE. The CDR3 extends over 14 amino acids. CDR3 protein: CASSPSGSNQPQHF. The CDR3 region has the DNA TGTGCCAGCTCTCCGTCGGGTAGCAATCAGCCCCAGCATTTT. Supplemented by reference TRBV5-6 and TRBJ1-5, the full variable domain reads DAGVTQSPTHLIKTRGQQVTLRCSPKSGHDTVSWYQQALGQGPQFIFQYYEEEERQRGNFPDRFSGHQFPNYSSELNVNALLLGDSALYLCASSPSGSNQPQHFGDGTRLSIL.

The J gene is TRBJ1-5, the V gene TRBV30; 7 bases map to TRBD1. The CDR3 is 16 residues long. The ends lost 0 bases at V and 3 bases at J; junction bases unmatched: 8. CDR1 GTSNPN and CDR2 SVGIG come from the germline V gene (reference sequence). CDR3 in amino acids: CAWSVKGQLINQPQHF. The CDR3, as DNA: TGTGCCTGGAGTGTTAAGGGACAGCTGATCAATCAGCCCCAGCATTTT.

J is TRBJ2-1 and V is TRBV7-2; tentative D call: TRBD2 (5 bases). This CDR3 is built from 15 residues. V lost 5 bases and J lost 9, with 20 bases in between. Looked up from germline, CDR1 is SGHTA and CDR2 is FQGNSA. CDR3 region: CASSPQSGATTEQFF. The DNA for the CDR3 is TGTGCCAGCAGCCCTCAAAGCGGCGCTACTACTGAGCAGTTCTTC.